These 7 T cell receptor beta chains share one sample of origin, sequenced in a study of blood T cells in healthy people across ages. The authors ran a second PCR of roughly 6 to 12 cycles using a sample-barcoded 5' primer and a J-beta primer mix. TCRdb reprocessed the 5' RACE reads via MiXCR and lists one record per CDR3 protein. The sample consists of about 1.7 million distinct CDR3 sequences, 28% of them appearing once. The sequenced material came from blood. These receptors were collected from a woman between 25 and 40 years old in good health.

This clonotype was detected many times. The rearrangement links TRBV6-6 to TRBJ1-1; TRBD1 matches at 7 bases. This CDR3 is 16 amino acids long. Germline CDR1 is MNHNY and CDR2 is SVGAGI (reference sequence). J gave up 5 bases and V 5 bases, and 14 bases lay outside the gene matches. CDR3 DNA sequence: TGTGCCAGCAGTCGCACCTCCACAGGGGAGGGGACTGAAGCTTTCTTT. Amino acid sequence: CASSRTSTGEGTEAFF.

CDR3 DNA sequence: TGTGCCAGCAGCCAAGAGCTCTACGGGGCTAGCGGGGGGCGCTCCTACGAGCAGTACTTC. Encoded protein: CASSQELYGASGGRSYEQYF. The chain has TRBV3-1 and TRBJ2-7, with 11 bases fitting TRBD2. Trimming at V came to 0 bases and at J to 0 bases, leaving 13 bases not matched to a gene. This CDR3 is built from 20 residues. CDR1 and CDR2 (germline): LGHDT, YNNKEL (reference sequence).

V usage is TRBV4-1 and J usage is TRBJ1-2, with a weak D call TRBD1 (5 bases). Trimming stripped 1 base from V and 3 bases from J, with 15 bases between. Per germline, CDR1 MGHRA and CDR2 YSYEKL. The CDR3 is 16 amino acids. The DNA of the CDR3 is TGCGCCAGCAGCCAAGGGGGGACGACCGAGGACTATGGCTACACCTTC. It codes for CASSQGGTTEDYGYTF.

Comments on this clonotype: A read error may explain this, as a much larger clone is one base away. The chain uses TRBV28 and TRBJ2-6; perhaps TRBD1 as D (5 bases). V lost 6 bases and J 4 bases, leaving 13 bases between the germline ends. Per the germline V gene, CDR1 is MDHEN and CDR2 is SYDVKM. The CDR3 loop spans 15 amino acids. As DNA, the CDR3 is TGTGCCAGCAGCCTCAGGGCGCAGGGGGCCAACGTCCTGACTTTC. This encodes CASSLRAQGANVLTF.

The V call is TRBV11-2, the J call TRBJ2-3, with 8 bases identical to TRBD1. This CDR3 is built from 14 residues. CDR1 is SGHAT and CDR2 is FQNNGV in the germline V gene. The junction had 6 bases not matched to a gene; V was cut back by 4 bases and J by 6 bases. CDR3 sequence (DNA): TGTGCCAGCAGCTCGCGACAGGGGAGGGATACGCAGTATTTT. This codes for CASSSRQGRDTQYF. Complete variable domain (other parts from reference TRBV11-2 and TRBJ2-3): EAGVAQSPRYKIIEKRQSVAFWCNPISGHATLYWYQQILGQGPKLLIQFQNNGVVDDSQLPKDRFSAERLKGVDSTLKIQPAKLEDSAVYLCASSSRQGRDTQYFGPGTRLTVL.

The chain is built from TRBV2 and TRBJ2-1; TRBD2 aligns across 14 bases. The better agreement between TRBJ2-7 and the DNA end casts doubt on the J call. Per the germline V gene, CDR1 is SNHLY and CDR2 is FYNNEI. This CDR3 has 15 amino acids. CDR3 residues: CASRGTSGGGNEQYF. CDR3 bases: TGTGCCAGCAGGGGGACTAGCGGGGGAGGCAATGAGCAGTACTTC.

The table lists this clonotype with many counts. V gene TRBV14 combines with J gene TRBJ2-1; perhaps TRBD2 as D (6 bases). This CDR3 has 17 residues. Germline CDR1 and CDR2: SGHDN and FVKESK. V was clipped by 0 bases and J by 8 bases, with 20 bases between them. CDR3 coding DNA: TGTGCCAGCAGCCAAGATCTTCCGGGACTTAGGAGAGATGAGCAGTTCTTC. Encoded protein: CASSQDLPGLRRDEQFF. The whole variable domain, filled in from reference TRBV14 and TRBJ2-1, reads EAGVTQFPSHSVIEKGQTVTLRCDPISGHDNLYWYRRVMGKEIKFLLHFVKESKQDESGMPNNRFLAERTGGTYSTLKVQPAELEDSGVYFCASSQDLPGLRRDEQFFGPGTRLTVL.